What follows is one T cell receptor beta chain and its context. As yet, its antigen is unknown. This entry comes from a study of shared clonotypes between healthy human individuals. Overall study findings and caveats: The sole specimen, blood, was sampled, and tissue repertoires likely differ. A handful of donors showed sharing of 4.5% to 5% of naive CD4 clonotypes.

The V gene's germline CDR1 is SGHKS and CDR2 YYEKEE (reference sequence). V shed 5 bases and J 3 bases; nucleotides not matched to a gene: 13. The CDR3 extends over 17 amino acids. Sequencing was performed with immunoSEQ multiplex PCR; in TCRdb, only in-frame clones are kept and a portion is missing. The table has fewer than 1 million clones, just over 95% seen once. In the naive CD8 group, cells lacked CD45RO and were positively selected for CCR7, so terminally differentiated effector memory CD45RA+ cells were left out. The donors were all Caucasian adults (living in Nashville, Tennessee). The specimen sequenced was naive CD8+ T cells sorted from blood. The chain has TRBV5-5 and TRBJ2-7; 11 nucleotides match TRBD1. The clonotype originates from a man younger than 45 in good health. The CDR3 region is CASRQAHPGTGGYEQYF. Written as DNA, the CDR3 is TGTGCCAGCAGACAAGCCCACCCCGGGACAGGGGGCTACGAGCAGTACTTC.